This paragraph covers one T cell receptor beta chain sequence. CDR1 is SNHLY, CDR2 FYNNEI, per germline. The CDR3 consists of 16 residues. Trimming pared 6 bases from V and 5 bases from J, leaving 20 bases between. This sample is part of a study of blood T cell repertoires in COVID-19. Produced via immunoSEQ multiplex PCR; TCRdb's table is partial and in-frame only. Found here are about 140,000 clones, about 79% of them singletons; the top ten hold 4.5%. This chain joins TRBV2 and TRBJ1-5, with D possibly being TRBD1 (6 bases). This clonotype was obtained from a woman aged 80 or over with active or convalescent COVID-19. Sequenced: peripheral blood. The CDR3 DNA is TGTGCCAGCAGAGGCATACAGGGTATGGGGGATCAGCCCCAGCATTTT. Translating gives CASRGIQGMGDQPQHF.